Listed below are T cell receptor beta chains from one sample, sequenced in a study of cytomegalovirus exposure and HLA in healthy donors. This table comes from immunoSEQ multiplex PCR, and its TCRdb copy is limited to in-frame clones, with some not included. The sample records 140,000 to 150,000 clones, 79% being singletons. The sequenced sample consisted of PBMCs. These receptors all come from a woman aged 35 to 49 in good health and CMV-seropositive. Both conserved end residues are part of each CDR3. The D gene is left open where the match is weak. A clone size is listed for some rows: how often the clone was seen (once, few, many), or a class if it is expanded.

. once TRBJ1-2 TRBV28 CASSGGYGYTF TGTGCCAGCAGCGGAGGCTATGGCTACACCTTC
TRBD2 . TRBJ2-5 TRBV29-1 CSVVKLAGAQETQYF TGCAGCGTTGTAAAACTAGCGGGGGCGCAAGAGACCCAGTACTTC
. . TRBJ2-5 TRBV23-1 CASYSGLRWETQYF TGCGCCTCATACTCGGGACTCCGGTGGGAGACCCAGTACTTC
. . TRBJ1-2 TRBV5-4 CASSLPRGPSSDGYTF TGTGCCAGCAGCTTGCCCCGCGGCCCAAGCTCAGATGGCTACACCTTC
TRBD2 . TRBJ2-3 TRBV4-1 CASSQLLGTSVSDTQYF TGCGCCAGCAGCCAGCTCCTCGGGACTAGCGTGTCAGATACGCAGTATTTT
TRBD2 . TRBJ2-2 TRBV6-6 CASSHLAGGPGGELFF TGTGCCAGCAGTCACCTAGCGGGGGGGCCTGGCGGGGAGCTGTTTTTT
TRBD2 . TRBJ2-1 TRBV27 CASSLLAGGNEQFF TGTGCCAGCAGCTTACTAGCGGGGGGCAATGAGCAGTTCTTC
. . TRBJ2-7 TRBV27 CASSFLYGEQYF TGTGCCAGCAGTTTTCTTTACGGTGAGCAGTACTTC
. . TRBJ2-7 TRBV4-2 CASSPRGVGSYEQYF TGTGCCAGCAGCCCCCGGGGAGTGGGGAGTTACGAGCAGTACTTC
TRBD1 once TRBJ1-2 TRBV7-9 CASSLVDRGNYGYTF TGTGCCAGCAGCTTGGTCGACAGGGGTAACTATGGCTACACCTTC
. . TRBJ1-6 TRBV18 CASSPGPTGQGSPLHF TGTGCCAGCTCACCAGGGCCGACAGGCCAGGGTTCACCCCTCCACTTT
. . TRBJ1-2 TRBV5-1 CASSLQGENYGYTF TGCGCCAGCAGCTTACAGGGAGAGAACTATGGCTACACCTTC
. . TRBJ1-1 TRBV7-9 CASSLVQGRNTEAFF TGTGCCAGCAGCTTAGTTCAGGGGCGGAACACTGAAGCTTTCTTT
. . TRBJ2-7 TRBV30 CAWSASGTEYF TGTGCCTGGAGTGCATCAGGAACGGAGTACTTC
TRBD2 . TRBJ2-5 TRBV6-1 CASSETTSFLQETQYF TGTGCCAGCAGTGAAACGACTAGCTTCCTCCAAGAGACCCAGTACTTC
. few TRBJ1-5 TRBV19 CASGGVGQPQHF TGTGCCAGCGGGGGGGTAGGTCAGCCCCAGCATTTT
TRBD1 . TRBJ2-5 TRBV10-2 CASKGQANQETQYF TGCGCCAGCAAAGGACAGGCTAACCAAGAGACCCAGTACTTC
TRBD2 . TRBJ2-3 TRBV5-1 CASSLDSSGGVPSTDTQYF TGCGCCAGCAGCTTGGATTCTAGCGGGGGGGTTCCCAGCACAGATACGCAGTATTTT
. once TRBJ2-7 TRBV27 CASSPGGGYEQYF TGTGCCAGCAGTCCTGGCGGAGGATACGAGCAGTACTTC
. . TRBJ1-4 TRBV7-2 CASSPLGGRGEKLFF TGTGCCAGCAGCCCCTTAGGAGGCAGGGGTGAAAAACTGTTTTTT
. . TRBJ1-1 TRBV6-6 CASSYPSGSGEAFF TGTGCCAGCAGTTACCCGTCAGGGTCCGGTGAAGCTTTCTTT